These 5 T cell receptor beta chains came from one sample sequenced in a study of blood T cells in healthy people across ages. Together with a sample-barcoded 5' primer, a J-beta primer mix was included in a second PCR lasting about 6 to 11 cycles. MiXCR, run by TCRdb on the 5' RACE reads, gives a single entry per CDR3 protein. The repertoire has hundreds of thousands of distinct CDR3 sequences, around 31% of them found once; the top ten carry roughly 14%. Sequencing input: blood. These receptors were obtained from a woman of 80 years or more in good health.

This chain connects TRBV7-2 to TRBJ1-6, with 9 bases fitting TRBD1. The germline V gene has CDR1 SGHTA and CDR2 FQGNSA. The CDR3 has 17 amino acids. The J segment lost 3 bases and the V segment lost 0 bases, leaving 3 bases of the junction unmatched. CDR3 nucleotides: TGTGCCAGCAGCTTAGCGGGGACAGGGTTCTATAATTCACCCCTCCACTTT. Protein: CASSLAGTGFYNSPLHF.

This clonotype came up a few times. The V gene is TRBV12-3 or TRBV12-4, the J gene TRBJ1-2; 9 nucleotides match TRBD1. There are 15 residues in the CDR3. After removal of 5 bases from V and 4 bases from J, the junction contained 8 bases not matched to a gene. CDR3 sequence: CASSQRGQGIYGYTF. CDR3 coding DNA: TGTGCCAGCAGTCAAAGGGGACAGGGAATCTATGGCTACACCTTC.

Remarks on this clonotype: The germline gene is not matched at one end of the junction; a read error may be the cause. The rearrangement uses TRBV30 and TRBJ1-1; TRBD1 matches at 8 bases. Germline-derived CDR1 and CDR2 are GTSNPN and SVGIG (reference sequence). The CDR3 runs 15 residues. CDR3 sequence reads: CAWSVRQGMNPEAFF. The CDR3 DNA reads TGCGCCTGGAGTGTACGACAGGGGATGAACCCTGAAGCTTTCTTT.

This clonotype showed up many times. The V and J genes are TRBV5-1 and TRBJ1-5; D not certain. V was cut by 0 bases and J by 0 bases, with 22 bases left in between. The length of the CDR3 is 20 residues. CDR1 SGHRS and CDR2 YFSETQ come from the germline V gene. In nucleotides, the CDR3 is TGCGCCAGCAGCTTGGTTCGCATCCTCTCGTTTGGGTATAGCAATCAGCCCCAGCATTTT. Protein sequence: CASSLVRILSFGYSNQPQHF.

This clonotype was counted many times. The V gene is TRBV6-6, the J gene TRBJ1-1, with D possibly TRBD1 on 6 matching bases. V dropped 7 bases and J dropped 4 bases, with 13 bases sitting between them. Germline V gene lookup returns CDR1 MNHNY and CDR2 SVGAGI (reference sequence). CDR3 length equals 13 residues. The CDR3 protein is CASNVPQGTEAFF. The CDR3 DNA is TGTGCCAGCAACGTACCACAGGGCACTGAAGCTTTCTTT.